This T cell receptor (beta chain) was retrieved from a study of shared clonotypes between healthy human individuals. The overall study: Donor composition was two women and three men, aged 18 to 49.

This clone appeared once. Clones were sequenced by immunoSEQ multiplex PCR, and TCRdb holds only the in-frame ones, with some missing. The sample lists about 1.5 million clones; 95% to 99% were seen once. The clonotype originates from a young man in good health. The sample consisted of naive CD4+ T cells sorted from blood. As for subset: CD45RA+ positively selected.

This CDR3 is CASRQRNTEAFF. CDR3 DNA sequence: TGTGCCTCGCGACAGCGGAACACTGAAGCTTTCTTT. The V and J genes are TRBV2 and TRBJ1-1; a weak D match, TRBD1 (5 bases). With 11 bases removed from V and 1 base from J, the gap between germline ends came to 11 bases. Germline CDR1 and CDR2: SNHLY and FYNNEI. This CDR3 has 12 amino acids.